Listed below are T cell receptor beta chains from one sample, sequenced in a study of T cell responses to AZD1222 COVID-19 vaccine. Sequencing used immunoSEQ multiplex PCR; TCRdb keeps in-frame clones, though not all of them. The sample yields some 92,000 clones, 88% seen once. The material was peripheral blood, obtained on day 0 of AZD1222 vaccination. These TCRs come from an adult in good health. CDR3s include the opening cysteine and the closing phenylalanine or tryptophan. A D gene is named only where the DNA matches it firmly. Some rows mark clone size as missing; the rest say once, few, many or name a class of expanded clone.

size: .
D: .
V: TRBV28
J: TRBJ1-2
CDR3: CASSLFRGNGGYGYTF
DNA: TGTGCCAGCAGTTTATTCCGGGGCAACGGAGGTTATGGCTACACCTTC

size: once
D: TRBD2
V: TRBV15
J: TRBJ2-7
CDR3: CATSREPSGGYEQYF
DNA: TGTGCCACCAGCAGAGAACCTTCGGGAGGCTACGAGCAGTACTTC

size: .
D: .
V: TRBV6-5
J: TRBJ2-7
CDR3: CASRTSSGEQYF
DNA: TGTGCCAGCAGGACTAGTTCAGGCGAGCAGTACTTC

size: .
D: .
V: TRBV7-6
J: TRBJ1-5
CDR3: CASSYFPGPQEPQHF
DNA: TGTGCCAGCAGCTACTTTCCGGGACCCCAGGAGCCCCAGCATTTT

size: .
D: TRBD1
V: TRBV5-5
J: TRBJ1-2
CDR3: CASSLGQGLRYGYTF
DNA: TGTGCCAGCAGCTTGGGACAGGGACTCAGATATGGCTACACCTTC

size: .
D: .
V: TRBV15
J: TRBJ1-5
CDR3: CATSIFGRNQPQHF
DNA: TGTGCCACCAGCATCTTTGGACGGAATCAGCCCCAGCATTTT

size: .
D: TRBD1
V: TRBV19
J: TRBJ1-4
CDR3: CASSTGQTPTNEKLFF
DNA: TGTGCCAGTAGTACGGGACAGACCCCAACTAATGAAAAACTGTTTTTT

size: .
D: TRBD1
V: TRBV7-7
J: TRBJ2-1
CDR3: CASSPWDRANEQFF
DNA: TGTGCTAGCAGCCCGTGGGACAGGGCCAATGAACAGTTCTTC

size: few
D: TRBD1
V: TRBV5-6
J: TRBJ2-1
CDR3: CASSSGQVGTSFFF
DNA: TGTGCCAGCAGCTCCGGACAGGTTGGCACTTCTTTTTTCTTC

size: .
D: TRBD2
V: TRBV9
J: TRBJ2-2
CDR3: CASSDRRLAGANTGELFF
DNA: TGTGCCAGCAGCGACCGGAGACTAGCGGGAGCAAACACCGGGGAGCTGTTTTTT

size: .
D: .
V: TRBV27
J: TRBJ1-6
CDR3: CASWGPTRNSPLHF
DNA: TGTGCCTCCTGGGGGCCCACTCGGAATTCACCCCTCCACTTT

size: once
D: .
V: TRBV19
J: TRBJ1-1
CDR3: CASSMGPEAFF
DNA: TGTGCCAGTAGTATGGGTCCCGAAGCTTTCTTT

size: .
D: TRBD1
V: TRBV27
J: TRBJ1-1
CDR3: CASSQGQLNTEAFF
DNA: TGTGCCAGCAGTCAGGGACAGTTGAACACTGAAGCTTTCTTT

size: .
D: TRBD1
V: TRBV3-1/TRBV3-2
J: TRBJ1-6
CDR3: CASSPRDSANSPLHF
DNA: TGTGCCAGCAGCCCGAGGGACAGTGCAAATTCACCCCTCCACTTT